This TCR beta chain is from a study of CD8 T cells in Susac syndrome. Study-level results: It was acknowledged in the study that the number of individuals who were included in its TCR sequencing and HLA analysis was relatively small.

The RNA input was roughly 0.45 to 1 ug, and it was reverse transcribed with random hexamers. TCRdb itself ran the immunoSEQ multiplex PCR reads through MiXCR, one entry per CDR3 protein. The profile shows approximately 150,000 distinct CDR3 sequences, almost 96% of them singletons. The V end was cut by 3 bases, the J end by 4 bases, with 6 bases between. There are 13 residues in the CDR3. Germline values: CDR1 LGHDT, CDR2 YNNKEL (reference sequence). As to this clonotype: The antigen remains unidentified.

The J gene is TRBJ2-2, the V gene TRBV3-1; no clear D gene. This clonotype was obtained from a human donor with Susac syndrome. The source material was CD4+ T cells from PBMCs. The CDR3 protein is CASSQYRTGELFF. The CDR3 DNA follows: TGTGCCAGCAGCCAGTATCGCACCGGGGAGCTGTTTTTT. Full variable domain (missing parts from reference TRBV3-1 and TRBJ2-2): DTAVSQTPKYLVTQMGNDKSIKCEQNLGHDTMYWYKQDSKKFLKIMFSYNNKELIINETVPNRFSPKSPDKAHLNLHINSLELGDSAVYFCASSQYRTGELFFGEGSRLTVL.